The rows below give T cell receptor beta chains drawn from one sample of a study of blood T cell repertoires in COVID-19. The data were produced by immunoSEQ multiplex PCR, yet TCRdb's version contains in-frame clones alone and is incomplete. This table has about 150,000 clones, about 83% appearing once. Input material: peripheral blood. Receptors originate from a woman aged 60-75 years with COVID-19, enrolled during active disease. Both conserved end residues are part of each CDR3. A D gene is named only where the DNA matches it firmly. A clone size is listed for some rows: how often the clone was seen (once, few, many), or a class if it is expanded.

TRBJ2-7,TRBD1,TRBV27,-,CASRATGDEQYF,TGTGCCAGCAGAGCGACAGGGGACGAGCAGTACTTC
TRBJ1-2,-,TRBV9,few,CASSGTQATYGYTF,TGTGCCAGCAGCGGAACACAGGCTACCTATGGCTACACCTTC
TRBJ2-5,-,TRBV11-2,-,CASSLEPSKETQYF,TGTGCCAGCAGCTTAGAACCTAGTAAAGAGACCCAGTACTTC
TRBJ1-1,TRBD1,TRBV19,-,CASRPGTGERFAEAFF,TGTGCCAGTAGACCCGGGACAGGGGAAAGGTTCGCTGAAGCTTTCTTT
TRBJ2-5,-,TRBV7-9,-,CASSLEASRQETQYF,TGTGCCAGCAGCTTAGAGGCTAGCCGTCAAGAGACCCAGTACTTC
TRBJ1-1,-,TRBV6-4,-,CASSDSYNTEAFF,TGTGCCAGCAGTGACAGCTACAACACTGAAGCTTTCTTT
TRBJ1-2,TRBD1,TRBV7-8,-,CASSTQTGTSYGYTF,TGTGCCAGCAGCACCCAGACAGGGACCTCCTATGGCTACACCTTC
TRBJ2-7,TRBD2,TRBV7-3,-,CASSAGLAGPYEQYF,TGTGCCAGCAGCGCCGGACTAGCGGGTCCCTACGAGCAGTACTTC
TRBJ2-3,TRBD2,TRBV29-1,-,CSVAAGADTQYF,TGCAGCGTTGCAGCGGGAGCAGATACGCAGTATTTT
TRBJ1-2,-,TRBV10-3,few,CATYGDYGYTF,TGTGCCACCTACGGGGACTATGGCTACACCTTC
TRBJ1-2,TRBD1,TRBV27,-,CASANHPGQGGKSF,TGTGCCAGCGCCAACCACCCGGGACAGGGAGGGAAGAGCTTC
TRBJ2-1,-,TRBV9,many,CASSVTGTPQGEQFF,TGTGCCAGCAGCGTTACAGGGACCCCACAGGGTGAGCAGTTCTTC
TRBJ2-5,-,TRBV7-3,once,CASSLMGRGMGKETQYF,TGTGCCAGCAGCTTAATGGGTCGGGGTATGGGAAAAGAGACCCAGTACTTC
TRBJ1-2,TRBD1,TRBV6-5,-,CASSRGQGRGYTF,TGTGCCAGCAGTCGGGGACAGGGTAGGGGCTACACCTTC
TRBJ1-1,-,TRBV10-3,-,CAIRWEGIGTEAFF,TGTGCCATCAGGTGGGAGGGCATCGGCACTGAAGCTTTCTTT
TRBJ2-5,-,TRBV19,-,CASSNPASGRVQETQYF,TGTGCCAGTAGTAATCCGGCCAGCGGGCGGGTTCAAGAGACCCAGTACTTC
TRBJ1-3,-,TRBV7-3,-,CASSVGPGNTIYF,TGTGCCAGCAGTGTTGGGCCAGGGAACACCATATATTTT
TRBJ1-2,TRBD1,TRBV18,-,CASSPRQGDGYTF,TGTGCCAGCTCACCGCGACAGGGGGATGGCTACACCTTC
TRBJ1-6,-,TRBV9,-,CASSVAEEISPLHF,TGTGCCAGCAGCGTAGCTGAAGAGATTTCACCCCTCCACTTT
TRBJ2-1,-,TRBV6-5,-,CASTPRAGARNEQFF,TGTGCCAGCACCCCCCGGGCAGGGGCTCGGAATGAGCAGTTCTTC
TRBJ1-4,-,TRBV7-8,-,CASSLAQTGYNEKLFF,TGTGCCAGCAGCTTAGCACAGACAGGCTATAATGAAAAACTGTTTTTT
TRBJ2-2,-,TRBV5-1,-,CASSSDRGTGELFF,TGCGCCAGCAGCTCGGACAGAGGCACCGGGGAGCTGTTTTTT
TRBJ2-1,-,TRBV12-5,-,CASAGPSYNEQFF,TGTGCTAGCGCGGGACCGTCCTACAATGAGCAGTTCTTC
TRBJ1-2,-,TRBV18,-,CASSSIGVANYGYTF,TGTGCCAGCTCCTCGATAGGAGTAGCTAACTATGGCTACACCTTC
TRBJ2-2,TRBD1,TRBV7-7,-,CASSRTGGTTGELFF,TGTGCTAGCAGCCGGACAGGGGGCACCACCGGGGAGCTGTTTTTT
TRBJ2-3,TRBD1,TRBV5-5,-,CASSSPGGSTDTQYF,TGTGCCAGCAGCTCCCCAGGGGGAAGCACAGATACGCAGTATTTT
TRBJ1-2,TRBD1,TRBV10-3,few,CAISGDRGGYTF,TGTGCCATCAGTGGGGACAGGGGTGGCTACACCTTC
TRBJ2-5,-,TRBV11-2,-,CASSPPGTQYF,TGTGCCAGCAGCCCGCCGGGGACCCAGTACTTC
TRBJ2-1,TRBD2,TRBV7-2,-,CASSLPQREGLFYNEQFF,TGTGCCAGCAGCTTACCCCAGCGGGAGGGCCTGTTCTACAATGAGCAGTTCTTC
TRBJ1-1,-,TRBV9,-,CASSVDGAMNTEAFF,TGTGCCAGCAGCGTAGATGGGGCCATGAACACTGAAGCTTTCTTT
TRBJ2-5,TRBD2,TRBV7-9,-,CASSPGLAGETQYF,TGTGCCAGCAGCCCGGGACTAGCGGGGGAGACCCAGTACTTC
TRBJ1-2,TRBD1,TRBV7-8,-,CASSSPGQGYGYTF,TGTGCCAGCAGCTCACCGGGACAGGGATATGGCTACACCTTC
TRBJ2-3,TRBD2,TRBV9,-,CASSKREGVGTDTQYF,TGTGCCAGCAGCAAGCGGGAGGGCGTGGGCACAGATACGCAGTATTTT
TRBJ1-2,TRBD1,TRBV7-8,-,CASSLVSRQGAIPYGYTF,TGTGCCAGCAGCCTCGTGTCGAGACAGGGGGCTATCCCATATGGCTACACCTTC
TRBJ1-6,TRBD1,TRBV7-2,-,CASSLGQGWNSPLHF,TGTGCCAGCAGCTTGGGACAGGGCTGGAATTCACCCCTCCACTTT